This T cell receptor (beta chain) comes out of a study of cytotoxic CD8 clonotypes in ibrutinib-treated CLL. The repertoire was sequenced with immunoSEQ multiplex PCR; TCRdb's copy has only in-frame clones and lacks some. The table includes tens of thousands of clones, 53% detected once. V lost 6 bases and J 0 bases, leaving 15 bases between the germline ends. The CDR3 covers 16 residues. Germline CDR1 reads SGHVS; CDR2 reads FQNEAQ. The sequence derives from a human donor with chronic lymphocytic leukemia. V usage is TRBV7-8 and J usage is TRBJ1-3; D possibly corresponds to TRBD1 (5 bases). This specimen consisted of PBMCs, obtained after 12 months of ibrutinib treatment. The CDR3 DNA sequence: TGTGCCAGCAGACCCCGGGACTTCGGCTCTGGAAACACCATATATTTT. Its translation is CASRPRDFGSGNTIYF.